In its sample, the clone carrying this T cell receptor beta chain was seen a few times. The target antigen is unknown. A second PCR of about 6 to 11 cycles used a sample-barcoded 5' primer and a J-beta primer mix. TCRdb re-called the 5' RACE reads with MiXCR, one entry per CDR3 protein. This table has 1.5 million to 2 million distinct CDR3 sequences, about 50% appearing once. This sample was taken from a study of blood T cells in healthy people across ages. Overall study context: Per every two T cells, about one barcoded beta molecule was captured by template switching. General observations from the study: Both higher diversity and more naive CD4+ cells marked long-lived donors when set against aged donors. A roughly linear age-dependent decrease characterized TCR beta diversity per million T cells.

Each donor had around 9.8 milliliters of peripheral blood drawn. From germline, CDR1 is SGHKS and CDR2 YYEKEE (reference sequence). The CDR3 consists of 16 residues. Trimming cost V 4 bases and J 5 bases; bases outside gene matches: 9. This chain connects TRBV5-5 to TRBJ2-1; 10 positions match TRBD1. This TCR was sampled from a woman aged 40-49 years in good health. The sequencing sample was made of blood. CDR3 sequence (DNA): TGTGCCAGCAGCCCTATATCGGGACAGGGGAACAATGAGCAGTTCTTC. Its translation: CASSPISGQGNNEQFF.